This T cell receptor (beta chain) was sequenced in a study of CD8 T cells in ankylosing spondylitis. In its sample, this clonotype was seen many times. The antigen is not known. Generation of TCR beta libraries employed quantitative 5'-RACE incorporating molecular barcodes. TCRdb reanalysed the 5' RACE reads using MiXCR and keeps one entry per CDR3 protein. The sample records 150,000 to 200,000 distinct CDR3 sequences, under 14% being singletons. Study results and limitations: Some motif variants had been reported before (in reactive arthritis synovial fluid and blood). Made up of 7 to 9 highly homologous variants, a TCR beta motif appeared characteristic of ankylosing spondylitis blood. Disease-linked clones reportedly showed significant enrichment in matched ankylosing spondylitis synovial fluid.

The sequencing input was blood, either unsorted or a sorted T cell fraction (not recorded which). This receptor was taken from a male donor with ankylosing spondylitis or in good health (not recorded which).

CDR3 amino acids: CASSLAGANEKLFF. The CDR3 DNA is TGTGCCAGCAGCCTGGCAGGGGCTAATGAAAAACTGTTTTTT. The gene calls are TRBV12-3 or TRBV12-4 and TRBJ1-4; a possible D gene is TRBD1 (6 bases). CDR3 length: 14 amino acids. The V end was cut by 6 bases, the J end by 3 bases, with 11 bases between.